This T cell receptor beta chain is drawn from a study of OX40 agonist ivuxolimab in advanced cancers. About the research overall: Patients took ivuxolimab, an agonistic anti-OX40 (CD134) antibody.

Patients were ruled out by autoimmune disease history or systemic immunosuppression. For this clone: What it binds is unknown.

Germline CDR1 reads SEHNR; CDR2 reads FQNEAQ (reference sequence). Between the trimmed V and J ends, which lost 5 bases and 5 bases, there was a span of 16 bases. CDR3 length equals 14 residues. Findings of the study overall: Circulating CD4+ and CD8+ T cells showed clonal expansion by week 6 at 0.1 to 3.0 mg/kg.

The assay was immunoSEQ multiplex PCR, and TCRdb's table has in-frame clones only and misses some. The sample consists of 35,000 to 50,000 clones, 88% of them appearing once. The sample here was CD4+ or CD8+ T cells sorted from blood, taken in a trial of the OX40 agonist ivuxolimab. The rearrangement uses TRBV7-9 and TRBJ2-7; D gene ambiguous. This receptor was taken from an adult with an advanced solid tumor such as melanoma, head and neck, liver or kidney cancer. CDR3 in amino acids: CASSILSSGDEQYF. CDR3 nucleotides: TGTGCCAGCAGCATACTATCCTCGGGCGACGAGCAGTACTTC.